These 20 T cell receptor beta chains came from one sample sequenced in a study of response to subunit inactivated influenza vaccine. TCRdb re-called the RT-PCR reads through MiXCR, storing one row per CDR3 protein. This sample has 700,000 to 900,000 distinct CDR3 sequences, with approximately 21% found just once. The sample consisted of PBMCs from blood, taken approximately 5 days after vaccination. Source of these receptors: a man aged 45-65 years who received an inactivated influenza vaccine.

The chain links TRBV18 to TRBJ1-1; maybe TRBD1 (5 bases). The V end lost 0 bases, the J end lost 3 bases, and 8 bases lay between the germline ends. The CDR3 totals 14 residues. Germline V lookup: CDR1 KGHSH, CDR2 LQKENI. CDR3 DNA sequence: TGTGCCAGCTCACCACCTGTCAGGGACACTGAAGCTTTCTTT. Amino acids: CASSPPVRDTEAFF. Variable domain in full (rest from reference TRBV18 and TRBJ1-1): NAGVMQNPRHLVRRRGQEARLRCSPMKGHSHVYWYRQLPEEGLKFMVYLQKENIIDESGMPKERFSAEFPKEGPSILRIQQVVRGDSAAYFCASSPPVRDTEAFFGQGTRLTVV.

V usage is TRBV5-1 and J usage is TRBJ2-6; 8 bases map to TRBD1. Germline V gives CDR1 SGHRS, CDR2 YFSETQ. V gave up 4 bases and J gave up 5 bases; unmatched junction bases: 5. The CDR3 consists of 15 residues. In DNA, the CDR3 is TGCGCCAGCAGCCATGGACAGGGCTGGGCCAACGTCCTGACTTTC. Residues: CASSHGQGWANVLTF.

In its sample, this clonotype was seen a few times. The chain recombines TRBV20-1 with TRBJ1-5; D not certain. V lost 1 base to trimming and J lost 0 bases, with 13 bases between them. The CDR3 runs to 16 residues. Germline V gives CDR1 DFQATT, CDR2 SNEGSKA (reference sequence). The CDR3 here is CSARAGRGDSNQPQHF. CDR3 nucleotides: TGCAGTGCTAGAGCTGGTCGGGGAGATAGCAATCAGCCCCAGCATTTT.

V is TRBV20-1 and J is TRBJ2-3; TRBD1 might be the D (8 bases). This CDR3 contains 13 residues. V was cut by 6 bases and J by 3 bases, with 13 bases left in between. The germline CDR1 and CDR2 sequences are DFQATT and SNEGSKA (reference sequence). CDR3: CSANRGGTDTQYF. The CDR3 coding sequence is TGCAGTGCCAACAGGGGGGGAACAGATACGCAGTATTTT.

This rearrangement joins TRBV29-1 to TRBJ2-7; tentative D call: TRBD1 (5 bases). Germline V gives CDR1 SQVTM, CDR2 ANQGSEA. V lost 4 bases and J lost 4, with 14 bases in between. The CDR3 is 13 residues long. The CDR3 loop reads CSVVFPQGYEQYF. The CDR3 nucleotides read TGCAGCGTTGTTTTCCCCCAGGGATACGAGCAGTACTTC.

This clonotype has just a few counts. V gene TRBV18 combines with J gene TRBJ1-6; D not certain. The germline gives CDR1 KGHSH, CDR2 LQKENI. There are 14 residues in the CDR3. V gave up 3 bases and J gave up 8 bases, with 11 bases separating them. For the CDR3, the DNA is TGTGCCAGCTCACCGACGCGGGCTGATTCACCCCTCCACTTT. Protein product: CASSPTRADSPLHF.

The chain couples TRBV12-3 or TRBV12-4 to TRBJ2-4; D is undetermined. Trimming cost V 6 bases and J 1 base, with 13 bases left between them. The CDR3 extends over 15 amino acids. The DNA of the CDR3 is TGTGCCAGCAGCCCGCGAATGCCGGCCAAAAACATTCAGTACTTC. Amino acid sequence: CASSPRMPAKNIQYF.

The J gene is TRBJ1-1, the V gene TRBV7-2, with a weak D call TRBD1 (5 bases). This CDR3 is built from 12 residues. V lost 1 base and J 10 bases, leaving 10 bases between the germline ends. CDR1 and CDR2 from the germline V gene are SGHTA and FQGNSA. In DNA, the CDR3 is TGTGCCAGCAGCTTAGAGGGGCCCCGAGCTTTCTTT. Its protein product is CASSLEGPRAFF.

The V gene is TRBV7-9, the J gene TRBJ2-2, with 7 positions matching TRBD2. Germline V CDR1 and CDR2: SEHNR, FQNEAQ (reference sequence). V was pared by 3 bases and J by 0 bases, with 4 bases of the junction left unmatched. The length of the CDR3 is 16 residues. The DNA of the CDR3 is TGTGCCAGCAGCTTTTCGAGCGGGGCGAACACCGGGGAGCTGTTTTTT. Translated: CASSFSSGANTGELFF.

This clonotype was seen a few times. V usage is TRBV11-2 and J usage is TRBJ2-3; D ambiguous. The CDR3 is made up of 16 amino acids. Germline V gives CDR1 SGHAT, CDR2 FQNNGV. V was pared by 8 bases and J by 1 base, with 19 bases between. The CDR3: CASRSVGRSGTDTQYF. The CDR3 nucleotides are TGTGCCAGCCGATCCGTTGGCCGGAGTGGCACAGATACGCAGTATTTT.

The rearrangement joins TRBV24-1 to TRBJ2-7, with 9 bases that match TRBD1. Germline CDR1 reads KGHDR; CDR2 reads SFDVKD. CDR3 length: 11 residues. The CDR3, as DNA: TGTGCAACGGGACAGGGACGCGAGCAGTACTTC. It codes for CATGQGREQYF.

This clonotype occurred a few times. V usage is TRBV20-1 and J usage is TRBJ2-5; D is possibly TRBD2 (6 bases). CDR1 and CDR2 (germline): DFQATT, SNEGSKA (reference sequence). V was shortened by 6 bases and J by 5 bases, with 13 bases between the two germline ends. The CDR3 spans 12 residues. The CDR3: CSATGLLETQYF. The CDR3 DNA reads TGCAGTGCAACGGGACTTTTGGAGACCCAGTACTTC.

This chain uses TRBV20-1 with TRBJ2-3; 11 nucleotides align to TRBD2. J gave up 1 base and V 5 bases, and 11 bases lay outside the gene matches. The CDR3 loop spans 17 amino acids. CDR1 is DFQATT, CDR2 SNEGSKA, per germline (reference sequence). CDR3 in amino acids: CSAGRVAGGKGTDTQYF. As DNA, the CDR3 is TGCAGTGCTGGGAGAGTAGCGGGAGGGAAGGGCACAGATACGCAGTATTTT.

This clonotype turned up a few times. V is TRBV5-1 and J is TRBJ2-7; D might be TRBD1 (7 bases). V was trimmed by 4 bases and J by 0 bases, leaving 11 bases between them. Germline CDR1 SGHRS, CDR2 YFSETQ. The CDR3 contains 14 residues. CDR3 sequence reads: CASSRGDSSYEQYF. Here the CDR3 DNA reads TGCGCCAGCAGCCGCGGGGACAGCTCCTACGAGCAGTACTTC.

V and J are TRBV6-2 or TRBV6-3 and TRBJ1-6, with D unresolved. Germline CDR1 MNHEY, CDR2 SVGEGT. The length of the CDR3 is 14 residues. The V and J ends lost 6 bases and 6 bases respectively, with 12 bases between them. The CDR3 DNA follows: TGTGCCAGCAGACTGGACGTTCCTAATTCACCCCTCCACTTT. Protein product: CASRLDVPNSPLHF.

This clonotype was observed a handful of times. The gene calls are TRBV4-3 and TRBJ1-5; 7 bases match TRBD1. V shed 0 bases, J shed 3 bases, and the junction held 5 bases outside the gene matches. The CDR3 contains 16 residues. Germline-derived CDR1 and CDR2 are LGHNA and YSLEER. The CDR3 reads CASSQDWGQHNQPQHF. The CDR3 DNA reads as TGCGCCAGCAGCCAAGATTGGGGACAGCACAATCAGCCCCAGCATTTT.

This chain uses TRBV20-1 with TRBJ2-5; 7 bases map to TRBD1. V was clipped by 6 bases and J by 4 bases; unmatched bases: 8. The CDR3 totals 13 residues. Germline loops: CDR1 DFQATT, CDR2 SNEGSKA (reference sequence). The CDR3 loop reads CSAKTGNLETQYF. The CDR3 DNA reads as TGCAGTGCCAAGACAGGGAATCTAGAGACCCAGTACTTC.

This clonotype was seen a few times. The chain joins TRBV6-5 to TRBJ2-3; no clear D gene. V lost 2 bases, J lost 2 bases, and 8 bases lay in between. CDR3 length: 14 amino acids. Germline V gene data show CDR1 as MNHEY and CDR2 as SVGAGI. This CDR3 is CASSYPRNTDTQYF. The CDR3 nucleotides are TGTGCCAGCAGTTACCCCAGGAACACAGATACGCAGTATTTT.

In this sample, this clonotype turned up a few times. V and J are TRBV7-9 and TRBJ2-7; D unclear. The germline V and J ends were trimmed by 1 base and 0 bases, with 16 bases remaining between them. The CDR3 contains 17 residues. From germline, CDR1 is SEHNR and CDR2 FQNEAQ (reference sequence). CDR3 sequence (DNA): TGTGCCAGCAGCTTAGAGGCCAGCAGCCTTTTCTCCTACGAGCAGTACTTC. Translation gives CASSLEASSLFSYEQYF.

The chain has TRBV7-6 and TRBJ2-2, with 10 bases aligning to TRBD2. Trimming cost V 5 bases and J 6 bases; bases outside gene matches: 9. CDR3 size: 16 residues. Germline V gene data show CDR1 as SGHVS and CDR2 as FNYEAQ. The CDR3 here is CASSPWTSGGAGELFF. The CDR3 DNA is TGTGCCAGCAGCCCCTGGACTAGCGGAGGCGCCGGGGAGCTGTTTTTT. The full variable domain, with the rest looked up from reference TRBV7-6 and TRBJ2-2, is GAGVSQSPRYKVTKRGQDVALRCDPISGHVSLYWYRQALGQGPEFLTYFNYEAQQDKSGLPNDRFSAERPEGSISTLTIQRTEQRDSAMYRCASSPWTSGGAGELFFGEGSRLTVL.